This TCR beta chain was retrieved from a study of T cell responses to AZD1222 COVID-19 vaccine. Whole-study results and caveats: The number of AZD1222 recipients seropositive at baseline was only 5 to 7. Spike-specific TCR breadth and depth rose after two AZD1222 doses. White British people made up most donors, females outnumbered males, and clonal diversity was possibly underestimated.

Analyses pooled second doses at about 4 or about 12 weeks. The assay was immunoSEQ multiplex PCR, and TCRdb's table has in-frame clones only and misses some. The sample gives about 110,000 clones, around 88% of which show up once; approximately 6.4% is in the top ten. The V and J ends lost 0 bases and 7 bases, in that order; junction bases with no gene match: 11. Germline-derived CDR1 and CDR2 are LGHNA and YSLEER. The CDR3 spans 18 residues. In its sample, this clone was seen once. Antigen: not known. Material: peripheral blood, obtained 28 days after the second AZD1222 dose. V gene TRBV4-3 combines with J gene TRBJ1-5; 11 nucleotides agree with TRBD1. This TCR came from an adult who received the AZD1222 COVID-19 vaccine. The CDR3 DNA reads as TGCGCCAGCAGCCAAGATGCTCAGGGGGACAGGGGGAGGCAGCCCCAGCATTTT. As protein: CASSQDAQGDRGRQPQHF.